The 20 T cell receptor beta chains below all came from one sample that was sequenced in a study of CD8+CD57+ T cells in acquired aplastic anemia. It was genomic DNA that served as the template for profiling TCR beta VDJ and CDR3. In TCRdb, the reads were re-called with MiXCR into one record per CDR3 protein. In the table there are approximately 270,000 distinct CDR3 sequences, 56% of which are singletons. Material for sequencing was sorted CD4+, CD8+, or CD8+CD57+ T cells (not recorded which) from PBMCs. The receptors derive from a human donor with severe aplastic anemia or a healthy control (not recorded which).

The chain employs TRBV2 and TRBJ1-4; D might be TRBD1 (6 bases). The CDR3 is 12 amino acids. Germline CDR1 SNHLY, CDR2 FYNNEI. V was shortened by 2 bases and J by 10 bases, with 8 bases between the two germline ends. The CDR3 is CASSETGLKLFF. As DNA, the CDR3 is TGTGCCAGCAGTGAAACAGGGTTAAAACTGTTTTTT.

With regard to this clonotype: No conserved phenylalanine or tryptophan is present at the end of the CDR3, so a read error is the likely explanation. The chain uses TRBV7-3 and TRBJ2-3; D gene uncertain. From germline, CDR1 is SGHTA and CDR2 FQGTGA. The CDR3 runs to 15 residues. CDR3 nucleotide sequence: TGTACCAGCAGCTTACTTAGTACTAGCACAGATACGCAGTATTCT. Amino acid sequence: CTSSLLSTSTDTQYS.

This clonotype appeared once. The genes are TRBV7-3 and TRBJ2-5, with D unresolved. V lost 3 bases and J lost 7, with 12 bases in between. This CDR3 has 13 amino acids. Germline CDR1 is SGHTA and CDR2 is FQGTGA. The CDR3 spells CASSLSDRSTQYF. The CDR3 DNA follows: TGTGCCAGCAGCTTGTCGGATCGTTCGACCCAGTACTTC. Filled out from reference TRBV7-3 and TRBJ2-5, the complete variable domain reads GAGVSQTPSNKVTEKGKYVELRCDPISGHTALYWYRQSLGQGPEFLIYFQGTGAADDSGLPNDRFFAVRPEGSVSTLKIQRTERGDSAVYLCASSLSDRSTQYFGPGTRLLVL.

This clonotype was observed at least ten times. The V gene is TRBV24-1, the J gene TRBJ2-1, with TRBD1 matching over 9 bases. CDR3 length: 12 residues. The germline gives CDR1 KGHDR, CDR2 SFDVKD. J gave up 15 bases and V 3 bases, and 5 bases lay outside the gene matches. CDR3 in amino acids: CATSDPGQGWFF. The CDR3 nucleotides are TGTGCCACCAGTGATCCTGGACAGGGGTGGTTCTTC.

This CDR3 reads CASSLARFDGTSNYGYTF. In DNA form, the CDR3 reads TGTGCCAGCAGCTTAGCCCGTTTTGACGGCACTTCTAACTATGGCTACACCTTC. The chain links TRBV25-1 to TRBJ1-2; D gene uncertain. In germline, CDR1 is MGHDK, CDR2 SYGVNS. Trimming removed 6 bases from V and 0 bases from J, with 23 bases in between. The CDR3 is 18 amino acids.

This chain uses TRBV20-1 with TRBJ2-7; 7 positions agree with TRBD1. The CDR3 is 15 amino acids. V dropped 3 bases and J dropped 3; count of bases not matched to a gene: 11. The germline V gene has CDR1 DFQATT and CDR2 SNEGSKA (reference sequence). CDR3: CSARKSGTEIYEQYF. Here the CDR3 DNA reads TGCAGTGCTAGGAAGTCCGGGACAGAGATCTACGAGCAGTACTTC.

This clonotype was counted a single time. The V gene is TRBV20-1, the J gene TRBJ2-7; TRBD2 matches at 8 bases. The CDR3 length is 16 residues. The V gene end was trimmed by 1 base and the J gene end by 3 bases; junction bases not matched to a gene: 11. Looked up from germline, CDR1 is DFQATT and CDR2 is SNEGSKA (reference sequence). CDR3: CSARGLAGSNIYEQYF. As DNA, the CDR3 is TGCAGTGCTAGAGGGCTAGCGGGTTCTAATATCTACGAGCAGTACTTC.

The V and J genes are TRBV7-9 and TRBJ2-7; D remains unclear. V was cut by 2 bases and J by 4 bases, with 6 bases left in between. The CDR3 spans 12 residues. Germline loops: CDR1 SEHNR, CDR2 FQNEAQ (reference sequence). The CDR3 is CASSLNGYEQYF. CDR3 DNA: TGTGCCAGCAGCTTAAACGGATACGAGCAGTACTTC.

On this clonotype itself: Compared with germline, one end of the junction differs, possibly owing to a read error. The chain is built from TRBV6-4 and TRBJ2-6; D is ambiguous. CDR1 MRHNA and CDR2 SNTAGT come from the germline V gene. This CDR3 region has 14 residues. CDR3 nucleotide sequence: TGTGCCAGCCGTGACTCGAGCATCCCCAACGTCCTGACTTTC. This encodes CASRDSSIPNVLTF.

This clonotype was recorded many times. The V call is TRBV20-1, the J call TRBJ2-2; D perhaps matches TRBD1 (6 bases). CDR1 is DFQATT, CDR2 SNEGSKA, per germline (reference sequence). The germline V and J ends were trimmed by 2 bases and 6 bases, with 22 bases remaining between them. There are 17 residues in the CDR3. The CDR3 spells CSARSHRDILSSGELFF. The CDR3 nucleotides are TGCAGTGCTAGATCTCATAGGGACATCCTTAGTTCCGGGGAGCTGTTTTTT.

This chain links TRBV29-1 with TRBJ2-7; 8 bases match TRBD1. The CDR3 has 15 residues. Per germline, CDR1 SQVTM and CDR2 ANQGSEA. The CDR3 loop reads CSARDQRTGTEEQYF. The CDR3 DNA reads as TGCAGTGCTAGAGATCAGAGGACAGGGACTGAAGAGCAGTACTTC.

V is TRBV7-2 and J is TRBJ1-1; D ambiguous. V lost 6 bases, J lost 4 bases, and 15 bases lay in between. The CDR3 runs 14 residues. Germline CDR1 is SGHTA and CDR2 is FQGNSA. The CDR3 spells CASRANTGITEAFF. CDR3 nucleotides: TGTGCCAGCAGGGCGAACACCGGGATCACTGAAGCTTTCTTT.

This clonotype was detected only a few times. The gene calls are TRBV20-1 and TRBJ2-5; 8 bases are shared with TRBD1. Germline-derived CDR1 and CDR2 are DFQATT and SNEGSKA (reference sequence). V trimming: 3 bases; J trimming: 6 bases; junction bases outside the gene matches: 6. CDR3 length equals 13 residues. CDR3 in DNA: TGCAGTGCTAGCCCAGGGGGCGATAAGACCCAGTACTTC. This gives the protein CSASPGGDKTQYF.

This clonotype was picked up a small number of times. This chain connects TRBV15 to TRBJ1-4; a weak D match, TRBD1 (6 bases). Germline V lookup: CDR1 LNHNV, CDR2 YYDKDF (reference sequence). CDR3 size: 14 residues. V gave up 5 bases and J gave up 5 bases, with 12 bases separating them. DNA of the CDR3: TGTGCCACCAGCGGTAGAACAGGGAATGAAAAACTGTTTTTT. This encodes CATSGRTGNEKLFF.

The rearrangement joins TRBV20-1 to TRBJ2-7; TRBD2 aligns across 10 bases. The trim removed 4 bases at V and 4 bases at J, leaving 7 bases unmatched. Germline V gives CDR1 DFQATT, CDR2 SNEGSKA (reference sequence). This CDR3 has 14 residues. The CDR3 spells CSAKGLAGGYEQYF. The CDR3 DNA sequence: TGCAGTGCTAAGGGGTTAGCGGGAGGTTACGAGCAGTACTTC.

V usage is TRBV7-2 and J usage is TRBJ2-7; D gene ambiguous. From germline, CDR1 is SGHTA and CDR2 FQGNSA. The V end lost 5 bases, the J end lost 9 bases, and 17 bases lay between the germline ends. The CDR3 has 13 amino acids. CDR3 region: CASSPVTVGSQYF. The CDR3 DNA follows: TGTGCCAGCAGCCCAGTGACCGTTGGGTCGCAGTACTTC.

The V gene is TRBV7-2, the J gene TRBJ2-7; tentative D call: TRBD1 (6 bases). V was pared by 5 bases and J by 6 bases, with 14 bases between. The CDR3 sequence is 13 residues long. Germline V lookup: CDR1 SGHTA, CDR2 FQGNSA. DNA of the CDR3: TGTGCCAGCAGCCCGCGCAGGGGAATCGAGCAGTACTTC. Protein product: CASSPRRGIEQYF.

This chain links TRBV6-5 with TRBJ2-7; 11 bases are a match to TRBD2. CDR3 length: 17 residues. V trimming: 2 bases; J trimming: 3 bases; junction bases outside the gene matches: 9. The germline gives CDR1 MNHEY, CDR2 SVGAGI. The CDR3 DNA reads TGTGCCAGCAGTTACGAGGGGCTCCTAGCGGGGGGCTACGAGCAGTACTTC. Its protein product is CASSYEGLLAGGYEQYF.

CDR3 in DNA: TGTGCCAGCAGCGTAGCTTACCCGGGGCTTAATTCACCCCTCCACTTT. This translates into CASSVAYPGLNSPLHF. The chain has TRBV9 and TRBJ1-6; possible D gene TRBD1, 5 bases. The CDR3 is 16 residues long. The germline gives CDR1 SGDLS, CDR2 YYNGEE. Trimming removed 0 bases at V and 6 bases at J, with 13 bases between. The full variable domain, with the rest looked up from reference TRBV9 and TRBJ1-6, is DSGVTQTPKHLITATGQRVTLRCSPRSGDLSVYWYQQSLDQGLQFLIQYYNGEERAKGNILERFSAQQFPDLHSELNLSSLELGDSALYFCASSVAYPGLNSPLHFGNGTRLTVT.

A remark on this clonotype: At one of its ends the junction is not consistent with the germline gene, which may arise from a read error. The gene calls are TRBV5-1 and TRBJ2-7; 7 bases line up with TRBD1. The CDR3 contains 14 residues. Germline CDR1 reads SGHRS; CDR2 reads YFSETQ. CDR3 amino acids: CASSHRDSSYERYF. CDR3 sequence (DNA): TGCGCCAGCAGCCACCGGGACAGCTCCTACGAGCGGTACTTC. The whole variable domain, filled in from reference TRBV5-1 and TRBJ2-7, reads KAGVTQTPRYLIKTRGQQVTLSCSPISGHRSVSWYQQTPGQGLQFLFEYFSETQRNKGNFPGRFSGRQFSNSRSEMNVSTLELGDSALYLCASSHRDSSYERYFGPGTRLTVT.